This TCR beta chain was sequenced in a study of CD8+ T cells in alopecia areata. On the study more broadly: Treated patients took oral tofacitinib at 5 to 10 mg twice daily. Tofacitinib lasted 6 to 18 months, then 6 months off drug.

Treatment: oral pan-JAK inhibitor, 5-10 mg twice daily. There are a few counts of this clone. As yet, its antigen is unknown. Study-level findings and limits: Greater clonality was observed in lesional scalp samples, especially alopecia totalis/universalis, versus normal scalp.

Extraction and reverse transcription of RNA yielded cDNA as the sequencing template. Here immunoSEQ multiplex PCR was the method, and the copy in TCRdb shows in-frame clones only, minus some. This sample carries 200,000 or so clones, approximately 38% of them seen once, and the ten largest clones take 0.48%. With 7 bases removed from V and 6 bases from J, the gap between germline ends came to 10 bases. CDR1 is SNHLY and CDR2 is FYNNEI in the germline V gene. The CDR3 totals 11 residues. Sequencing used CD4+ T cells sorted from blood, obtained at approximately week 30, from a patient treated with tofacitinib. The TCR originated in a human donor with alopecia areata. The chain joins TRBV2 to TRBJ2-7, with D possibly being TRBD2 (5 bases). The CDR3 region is CASTLEGEQYF. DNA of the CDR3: TGTGCCAGCACACTAGAAGGCGAGCAGTACTTC.